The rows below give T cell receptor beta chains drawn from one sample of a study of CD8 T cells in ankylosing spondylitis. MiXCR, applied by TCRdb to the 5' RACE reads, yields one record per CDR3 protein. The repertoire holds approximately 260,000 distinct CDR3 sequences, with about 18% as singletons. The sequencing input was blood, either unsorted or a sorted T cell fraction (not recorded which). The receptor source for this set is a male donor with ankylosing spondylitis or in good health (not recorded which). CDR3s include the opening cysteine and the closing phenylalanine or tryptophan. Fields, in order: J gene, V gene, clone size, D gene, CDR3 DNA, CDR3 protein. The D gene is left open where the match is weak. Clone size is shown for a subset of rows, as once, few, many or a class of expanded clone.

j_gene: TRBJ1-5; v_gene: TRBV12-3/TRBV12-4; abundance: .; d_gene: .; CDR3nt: TGTGCCAGCAGCGCGCAAAATCAGCCCCAGCATTTT; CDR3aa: CASSAQNQPQHF
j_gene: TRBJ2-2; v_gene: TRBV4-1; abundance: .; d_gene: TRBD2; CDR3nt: TGCGCCAGCAGCCAATCTAGCGGGAGAGAGGCCGGGGAGCTGTTTTTT; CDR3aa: CASSQSSGREAGELFF
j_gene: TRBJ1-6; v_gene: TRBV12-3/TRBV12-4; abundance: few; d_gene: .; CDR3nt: TGTGCCAGCAGTTTTCTTAGCAGGGAAACGCCCCTCCACTTT; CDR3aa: CASSFLSRETPLHF
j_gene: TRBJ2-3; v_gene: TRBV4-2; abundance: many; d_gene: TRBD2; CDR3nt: TGTGCCAGCACCCTGGGGGTAGCGGGAGGCACAGATACGCAGTATTTT; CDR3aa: CASTLGVAGGTDTQYF
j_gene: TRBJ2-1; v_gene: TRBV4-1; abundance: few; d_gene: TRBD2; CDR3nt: TGCGCCAGCAGCCAAATAGTCTCAGATAGCGGGACTTACAATGAGCAGTTCTTC; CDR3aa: CASSQIVSDSGTYNEQFF
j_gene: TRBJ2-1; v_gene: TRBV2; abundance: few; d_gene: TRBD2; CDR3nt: TGTGCCAGCAGTGAATTTAGCGGGAGGGATGAGCAGTTCTTC; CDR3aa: CASSEFSGRDEQFF
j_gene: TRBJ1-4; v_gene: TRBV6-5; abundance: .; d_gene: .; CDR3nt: TGTGCCAGCAGTTACGGGGGGACTAATGAAAAACTGTTTTTT; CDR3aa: CASSYGGTNEKLFF
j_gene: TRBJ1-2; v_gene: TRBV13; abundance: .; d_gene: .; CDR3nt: TGTGCCAGCAGCCCACGGGACACGGACTATGGCTACACCTTC; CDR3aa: CASSPRDTDYGYTF
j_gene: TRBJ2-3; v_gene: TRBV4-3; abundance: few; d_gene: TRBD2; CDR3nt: TGCGCCAGCAGCCAAGATGACGGCGGGAGGGCCCATGGAGATACGCAGTATTTT; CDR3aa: CASSQDDGGRAHGDTQYF
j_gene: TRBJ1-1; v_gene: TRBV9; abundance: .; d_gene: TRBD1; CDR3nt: TGTGCCAGCAGCGAGGACAGGGTTATTCCGACTGAAGCTTTCTTT; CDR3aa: CASSEDRVIPTEAFF
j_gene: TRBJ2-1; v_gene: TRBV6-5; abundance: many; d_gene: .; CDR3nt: TGTGCCAGCAGTTACCCGGGAGACTACAATGAGCAGTTCTTC; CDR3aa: CASSYPGDYNEQFF
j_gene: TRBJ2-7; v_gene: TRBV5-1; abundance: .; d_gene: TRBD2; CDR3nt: TGCGCCAGCAGCACGCTAGCGGGAGGGCCTAACGAGCAGTACTTC; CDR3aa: CASSTLAGGPNEQYF
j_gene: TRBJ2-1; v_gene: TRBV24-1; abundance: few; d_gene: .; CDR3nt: TGTGCCACCAGTGATGGCCCAGGGGGGAGGAATGAGCAGTTCTTC; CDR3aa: CATSDGPGGRNEQFF
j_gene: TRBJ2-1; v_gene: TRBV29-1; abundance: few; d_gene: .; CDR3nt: TGCAGCGTTGAAGGTCTTAGGGCCCAGTCCGAGCAGTTCTTC; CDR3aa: CSVEGLRAQSEQFF
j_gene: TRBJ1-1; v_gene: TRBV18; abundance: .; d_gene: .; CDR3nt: TGTGCCAGCTCACCACAGGGAGTCCGGTACACTGAAGCTTTCTTT; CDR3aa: CASSPQGVRYTEAFF
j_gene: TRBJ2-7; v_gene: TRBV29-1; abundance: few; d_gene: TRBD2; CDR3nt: TGCAGCGTCGAACTAGCGGGAGTCTACGAGCAGTACTTC; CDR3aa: CSVELAGVYEQYF
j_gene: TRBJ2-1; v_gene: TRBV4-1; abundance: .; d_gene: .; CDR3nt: TGCGCCAGCAGTCCGGACCCAGGGGATAATAATGAGCAGTTCTTC; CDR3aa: CASSPDPGDNNEQFF
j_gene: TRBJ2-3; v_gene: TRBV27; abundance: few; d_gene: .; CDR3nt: TGTGCCAGCAGTCTCTCGATCCCCCTGGATACGCAGTATTTT; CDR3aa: CASSLSIPLDTQYF
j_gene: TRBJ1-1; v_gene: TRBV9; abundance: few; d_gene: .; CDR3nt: TGTGCCAGCAGCGTAGCTGAGGCCACTGAAGCTTTCTTT; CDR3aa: CASSVAEATEAFF
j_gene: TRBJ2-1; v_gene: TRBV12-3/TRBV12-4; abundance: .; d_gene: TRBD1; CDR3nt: TGTGCCAGCAGTTTGAGACAGGGTCCCAATGAGCAGTTCTTC; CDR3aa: CASSLRQGPNEQFF
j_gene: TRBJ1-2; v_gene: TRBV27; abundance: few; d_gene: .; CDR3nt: TGTGCCAGCGGCCCGAGGAGGGCAGGCTATGGCTACACCTTC; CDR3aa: CASGPRRAGYGYTF
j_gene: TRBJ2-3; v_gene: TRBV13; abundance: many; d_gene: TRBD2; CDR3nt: TGTGCCAGCAGCTTAGGGGTTAGCGGGAGGGCTGAAGATACGCAGTATTTT; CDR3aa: CASSLGVSGRAEDTQYF
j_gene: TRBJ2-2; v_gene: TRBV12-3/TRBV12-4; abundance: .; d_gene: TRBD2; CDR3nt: TGTGCCAGCAGTTCGTTCGCGGGAGAGGTCGGGGAGCTGTTTTTT; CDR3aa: CASSSFAGEVGELFF
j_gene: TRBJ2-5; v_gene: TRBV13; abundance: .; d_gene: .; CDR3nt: TGTGCCAGCAGCAACCTAGGCGACGGGGGGACCCAGTACTTC; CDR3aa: CASSNLGDGGTQYF
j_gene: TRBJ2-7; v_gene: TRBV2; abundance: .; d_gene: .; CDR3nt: TGTGCCAGCACCGGACGTTCCTACGAGCAGTACTTC; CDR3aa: CASTGRSYEQYF
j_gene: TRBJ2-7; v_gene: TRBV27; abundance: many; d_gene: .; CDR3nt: TGTGCCAGCAGTTTATTTGGGTTCGACGAGCAGTACTTC; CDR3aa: CASSLFGFDEQYF
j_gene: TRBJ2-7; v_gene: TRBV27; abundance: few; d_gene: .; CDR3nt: TGTGCCAGCAGTTTAATAGGCGGCCACGAGCAGTACTTC; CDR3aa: CASSLIGGHEQYF
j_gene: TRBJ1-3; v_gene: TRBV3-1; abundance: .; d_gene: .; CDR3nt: TGTGCCAGCAGCCAAGATCTGGTTAACACCATATATTTT; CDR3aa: CASSQDLVNTIYF
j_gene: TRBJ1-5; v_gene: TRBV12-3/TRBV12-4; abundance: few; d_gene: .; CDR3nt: TGTGCCAGCAGTTTGGGGGGCTTGGGCAATCAGCCCCAGCATTTT; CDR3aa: CASSLGGLGNQPQHF
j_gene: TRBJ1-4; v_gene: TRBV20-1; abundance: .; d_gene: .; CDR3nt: TGCAGTGCTAGAGATGCACAGGGAGGTTATGAAAAACTGTTTTTT; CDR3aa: CSARDAQGGYEKLFF
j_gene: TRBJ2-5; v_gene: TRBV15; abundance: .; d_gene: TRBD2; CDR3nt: TGTGCCACCAGACCGGGGGGATCAGAGACCCAGTACTTC; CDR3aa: CATRPGGSETQYF
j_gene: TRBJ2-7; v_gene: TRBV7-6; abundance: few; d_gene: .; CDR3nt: TGTGCCAGCAGCTTTACAGGGTCGGGCTACGAGCAGTACTTC; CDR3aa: CASSFTGSGYEQYF
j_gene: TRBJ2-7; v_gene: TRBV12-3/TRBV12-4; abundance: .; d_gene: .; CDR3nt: TGTGCCAGCAGTTTAGCGGACGGAGTTTACGAGCAGTACTTC; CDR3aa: CASSLADGVYEQYF
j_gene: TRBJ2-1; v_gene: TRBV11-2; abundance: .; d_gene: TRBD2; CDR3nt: TGTGCCAGCAGCTTAGGGCGGGAGACTTTAGACAATGAGCAGTTCTTC; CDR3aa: CASSLGRETLDNEQFF
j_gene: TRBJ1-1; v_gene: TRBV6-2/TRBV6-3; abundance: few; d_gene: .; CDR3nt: TGTGCCAGCAGTTCCGGTCGAGGTCGATCTGAAGCTTTCTTT; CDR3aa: CASSSGRGRSEAFF
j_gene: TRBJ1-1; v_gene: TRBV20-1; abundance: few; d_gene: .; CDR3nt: TGCAGTGCCGAAGGAGGGGGGAACACTGAAGCTTTCTTT; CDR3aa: CSAEGGGNTEAFF
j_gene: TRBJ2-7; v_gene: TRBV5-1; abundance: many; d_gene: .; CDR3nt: TGCGCCAGCACAACGGGAGCAGCACTCTACGAGCAGTACTTC; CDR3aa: CASTTGAALYEQYF
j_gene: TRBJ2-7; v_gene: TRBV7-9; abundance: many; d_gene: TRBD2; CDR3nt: TGTGCCACCGGCGCGGGAGATGGCGAGCAGTACTTC; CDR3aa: CATGAGDGEQYF
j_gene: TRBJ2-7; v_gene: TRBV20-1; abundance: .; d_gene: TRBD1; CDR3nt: TGCAGTGCGGACGACAGGGGGTTATCCTACGAGCAGTACTTC; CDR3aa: CSADDRGLSYEQYF
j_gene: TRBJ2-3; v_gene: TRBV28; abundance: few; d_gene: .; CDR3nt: TGTGCCAGCAGCTCTGTGGGACCTAGCACAGATACGCAGTATTTT; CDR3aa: CASSSVGPSTDTQYF
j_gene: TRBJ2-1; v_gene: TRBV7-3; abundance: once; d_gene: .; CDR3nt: TGTGCCAGCCGCCCTGAGGGCGACAATGAGCAGTTCTTC; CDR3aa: CASRPEGDNEQFF
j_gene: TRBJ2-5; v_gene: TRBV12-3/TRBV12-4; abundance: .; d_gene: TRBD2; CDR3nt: TGTGCCAGCAGTTATATCGGGCTAGCGGTCGAGGACGGGACCCAGTACTTC; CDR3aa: CASSYIGLAVEDGTQYF
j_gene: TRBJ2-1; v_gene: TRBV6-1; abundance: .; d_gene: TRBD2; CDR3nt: TGTGCCAGCAGACCTACTAGCGGGATTTACAATGAGCAGTTCTTC; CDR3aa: CASRPTSGIYNEQFF
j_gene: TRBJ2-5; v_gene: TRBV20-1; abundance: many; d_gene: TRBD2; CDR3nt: TGCAGTGCTAGAGCTTTCGGACTAGCGGGAGAGACCCAGTACTTC; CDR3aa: CSARAFGLAGETQYF
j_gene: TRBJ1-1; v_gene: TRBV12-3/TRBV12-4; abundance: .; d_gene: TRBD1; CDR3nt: TGTGCCAGCAGCCGACAGGGGCGGGCTTTCTTT; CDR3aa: CASSRQGRAFF
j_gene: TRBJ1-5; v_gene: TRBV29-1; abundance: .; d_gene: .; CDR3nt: TGCAGCGCCGGAGGGAATCAGCCCCAGCATTTT; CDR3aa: CSAGGNQPQHF
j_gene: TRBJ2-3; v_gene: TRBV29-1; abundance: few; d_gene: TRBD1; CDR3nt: TGCAGCGAGACCGGGACAGGGGCCTTGGGGGATACGCAGTATTTT; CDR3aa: CSETGTGALGDTQYF
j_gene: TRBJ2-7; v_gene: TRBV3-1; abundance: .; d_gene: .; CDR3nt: TGTGCCAGCAGCCCACGGGACGGAGCCTACGAGCAGTACTTC; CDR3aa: CASSPRDGAYEQYF
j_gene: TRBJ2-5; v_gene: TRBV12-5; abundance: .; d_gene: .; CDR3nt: TGTGCTAGTGGTTTGATGCGGGAAGTCACGGAGACCCAGTACTTC; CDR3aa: CASGLMREVTETQYF
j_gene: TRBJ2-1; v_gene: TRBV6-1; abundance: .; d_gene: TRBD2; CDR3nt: TGTGCCAGCAGTGATAGCGGGATGTCCAATGAGCAGTTCTTC; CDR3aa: CASSDSGMSNEQFF
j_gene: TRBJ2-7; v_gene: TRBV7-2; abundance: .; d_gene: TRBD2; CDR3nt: TGTGCCAGCAGCTTAGCACTAGCGGAACCGGGAGAGCAGTACTTC; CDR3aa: CASSLALAEPGEQYF
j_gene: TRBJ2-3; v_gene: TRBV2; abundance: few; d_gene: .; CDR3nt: TGTGCCAGCAGTGAAGCCCCCCCAGGGTTAGATACGCAGTATTTT; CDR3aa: CASSEAPPGLDTQYF
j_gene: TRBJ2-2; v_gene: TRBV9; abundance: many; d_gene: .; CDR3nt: TGTGCCAGCAGCGTCGAGGCCCGTGTCGGGGAGCTGTTTTTT; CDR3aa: CASSVEARVGELFF
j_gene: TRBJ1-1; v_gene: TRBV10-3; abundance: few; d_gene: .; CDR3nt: TGTGCCATCAGTGAGGTGGGAACGGGGAACACTGAAGCTTTCTTT; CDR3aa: CAISEVGTGNTEAFF